This T cell receptor beta chain stems from a study of blood T cell repertoires in COVID-19. On the study more broadly: Both acute and convalescent COVID-19 samples were obtained from the United States, Italy and Spain. PBMCs, B-cell-depleted T cells, or T cells were the source of the cDNA or gDNA that made up the material.

CDR3 size: 14 residues. V was pared by 0 bases and J by 6 bases, with 3 bases of the junction left unmatched. Germline V gene data show CDR1 as SGHRS and CDR2 as YFSETQ. Patients in Seattle were enrolled during active infection, then followed longitudinally. Authors' data handling: For nucleated cells, counts were estimated from reference gene primer amplification. Sequenced by immunoSEQ multiplex PCR; TCRdb stores in-frame clones only, minus some. V and J calls and clone size are as listed in that table; D and trimming were resolved from the DNA. The table has over 90,000 clones, roughly 79% seen once. This clone is a singleton in its sample.

This TCR derives from a man at least 80 years old with COVID-19, enrolled during active disease. Sequenced sample: peripheral blood. This sequence joins TRBV5-1 and TRBJ2-1, with 7 bases lining up with TRBD1. The CDR3 region is CASSLGSGGNEQFF. In nucleotides, the CDR3 is TGCGCCAGCAGCTTGGGGTCAGGGGGCAATGAGCAGTTCTTC.